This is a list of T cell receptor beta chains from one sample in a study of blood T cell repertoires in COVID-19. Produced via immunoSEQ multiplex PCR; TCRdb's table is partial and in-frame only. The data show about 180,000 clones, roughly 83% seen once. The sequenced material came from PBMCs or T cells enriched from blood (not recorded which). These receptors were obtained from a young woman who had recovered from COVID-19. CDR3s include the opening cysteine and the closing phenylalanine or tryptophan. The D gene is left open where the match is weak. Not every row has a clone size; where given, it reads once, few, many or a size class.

CASSETSDDEQFF TGTGCCAGCAGCGAGACTAGCGATGATGAGCAGTTCTTC TRBV21-1 - TRBJ2-1 -
CAWSHDRAPYNEQFF TGTGCCTGGAGCCACGACAGGGCACCATACAATGAGCAGTTCTTC TRBV30 few TRBJ2-1 TRBD1
CASSPPDSEQYF TGTGCCAGCTCACCTCCAGACTCCGAGCAGTACTTC TRBV18 - TRBJ2-7 -
CSVEQGNHNEQFF TGCAGCGTTGAACAGGGCAACCACAATGAGCAGTTCTTC TRBV29-1 once TRBJ2-1 -
CASSLALMETQYF TGTGCCAGCAGTTTAGCGCTCATGGAGACCCAGTACTTC TRBV28 - TRBJ2-5 -
CASSFNFPATENTGELFF TGTGCCAGCAGTTTTAACTTCCCTGCGACTGAGAACACCGGGGAGCTGTTTTTT TRBV28 - TRBJ2-2 -
CASSQESGYTEAFF TGTGCCAGCAGCCAAGAGTCCGGGTACACTGAAGCTTTCTTT TRBV4-2 - TRBJ1-1 -
CASSFSGDSYNEQFF TGTGCCAGCAGCTTCTCGGGGGACTCCTACAATGAGCAGTTCTTC TRBV5-5 - TRBJ2-1 -
CASSFYLSEQFF TGTGCCAGCAGCTTTTACTTGAGTGAGCAGTTCTTC TRBV7-9 - TRBJ2-1 -
CASSSQAGSYNEQFF TGCGCCAGCAGCTCTCAAGCGGGCTCCTACAATGAGCAGTTCTTC TRBV5-1 - TRBJ2-1 -
CSCSGRETQYF TGCAGTTGCAGCGGGAGAGAGACCCAGTACTTC TRBV20-1 - TRBJ2-5 TRBD2
CASSLDQSSSYEQYF TGTGCCAGCAGCTTAGATCAGTCAAGCTCCTACGAGCAGTACTTC TRBV7-3 - TRBJ2-7 -
CASSKGGSSGNTIYF TGTGCCAGCAGTAAGGGGGGGTCCTCTGGAAACACCATATATTTT TRBV9 - TRBJ1-3 -